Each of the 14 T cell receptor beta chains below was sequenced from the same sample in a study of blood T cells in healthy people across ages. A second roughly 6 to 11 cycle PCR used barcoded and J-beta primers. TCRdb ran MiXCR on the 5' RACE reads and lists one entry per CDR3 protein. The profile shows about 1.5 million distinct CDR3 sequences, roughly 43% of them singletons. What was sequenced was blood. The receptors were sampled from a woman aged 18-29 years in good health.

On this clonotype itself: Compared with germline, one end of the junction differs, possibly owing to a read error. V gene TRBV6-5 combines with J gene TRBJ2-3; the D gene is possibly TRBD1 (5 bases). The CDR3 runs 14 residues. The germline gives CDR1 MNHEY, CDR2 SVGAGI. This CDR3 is CASSYGYSTGTQYF. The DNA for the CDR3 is TGTGCCAGCAGTTACGGCTACTCCACAGGTACGCAGTATTTT.

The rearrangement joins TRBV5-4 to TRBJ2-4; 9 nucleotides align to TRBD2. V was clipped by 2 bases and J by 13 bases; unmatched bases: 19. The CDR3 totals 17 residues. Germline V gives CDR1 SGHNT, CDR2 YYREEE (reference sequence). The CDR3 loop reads CASSFGVAGARSSEQYF. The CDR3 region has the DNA TGTGCCAGCAGCTTCGGGGTAGCGGGGGCACGATCTTCTGAGCAGTACTTC.

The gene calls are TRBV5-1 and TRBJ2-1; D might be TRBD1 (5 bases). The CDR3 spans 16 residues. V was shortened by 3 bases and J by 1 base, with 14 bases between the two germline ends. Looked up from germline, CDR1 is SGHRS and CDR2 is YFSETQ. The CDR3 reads CASSSRVMSSYNEQFF. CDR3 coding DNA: TGCGCCAGCAGCTCCAGGGTGATGAGTTCCTACAATGAGCAGTTCTTC.

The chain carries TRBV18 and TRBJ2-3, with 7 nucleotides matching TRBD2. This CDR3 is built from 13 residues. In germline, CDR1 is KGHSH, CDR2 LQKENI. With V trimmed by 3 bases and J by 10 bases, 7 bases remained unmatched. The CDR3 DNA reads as TGTGCCAGCTCACCGTCGGGGAGGGATGCGCAGTATTTT. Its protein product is CASSPSGRDAQYF.

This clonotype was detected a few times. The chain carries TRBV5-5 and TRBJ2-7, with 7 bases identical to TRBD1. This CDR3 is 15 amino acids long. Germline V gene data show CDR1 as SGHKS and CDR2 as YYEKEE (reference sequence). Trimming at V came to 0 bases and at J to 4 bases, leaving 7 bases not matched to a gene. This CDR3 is CASSLGTGTEYEQYF. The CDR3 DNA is TGTGCCAGCAGCTTGGGAACCGGGACAGAGTACGAGCAGTACTTC.

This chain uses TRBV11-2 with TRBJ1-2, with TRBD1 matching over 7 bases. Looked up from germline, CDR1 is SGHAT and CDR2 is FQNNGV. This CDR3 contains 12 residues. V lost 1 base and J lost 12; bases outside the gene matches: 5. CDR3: CASSLATGPHTF. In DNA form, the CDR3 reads TGTGCCAGCAGCTTAGCGACAGGGCCCCACACCTTC.

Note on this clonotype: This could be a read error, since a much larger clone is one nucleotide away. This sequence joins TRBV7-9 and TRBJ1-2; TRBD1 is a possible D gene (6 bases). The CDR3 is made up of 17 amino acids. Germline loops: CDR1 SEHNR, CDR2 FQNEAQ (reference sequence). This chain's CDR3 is CAGRPPSRTVGSGGYTF. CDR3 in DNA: TGTGCCGGCAGACCACCCAGTAGGACAGTGGGGAGCGGAGGCTACACCTTC.

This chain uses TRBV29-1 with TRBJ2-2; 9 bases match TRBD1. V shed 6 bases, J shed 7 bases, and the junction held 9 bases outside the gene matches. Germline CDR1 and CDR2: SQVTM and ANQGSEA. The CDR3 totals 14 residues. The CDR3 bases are TGCAGCGTAAGGCTACGGACAGGGGTCGGGGAGCTGTTTTTT. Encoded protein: CSVRLRTGVGELFF.

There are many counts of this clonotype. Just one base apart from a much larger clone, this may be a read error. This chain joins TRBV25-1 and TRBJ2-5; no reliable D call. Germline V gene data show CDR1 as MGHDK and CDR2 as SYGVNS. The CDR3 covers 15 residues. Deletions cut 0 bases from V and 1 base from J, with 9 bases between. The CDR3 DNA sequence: TGTGCCAGCAGTGAATACGCAGTAGGCCAAGAGACCCAGTACTTC. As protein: CASSEYAVGQETQYF.

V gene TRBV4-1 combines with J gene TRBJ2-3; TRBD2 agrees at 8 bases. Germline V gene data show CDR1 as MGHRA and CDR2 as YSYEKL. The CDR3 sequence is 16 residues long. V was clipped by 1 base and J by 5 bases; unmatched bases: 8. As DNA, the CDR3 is TGCGCCAGCAGCCAAGTTTCGGCTAGCGGGTTAGATACGCAGTATTTT. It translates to CASSQVSASGLDTQYF.

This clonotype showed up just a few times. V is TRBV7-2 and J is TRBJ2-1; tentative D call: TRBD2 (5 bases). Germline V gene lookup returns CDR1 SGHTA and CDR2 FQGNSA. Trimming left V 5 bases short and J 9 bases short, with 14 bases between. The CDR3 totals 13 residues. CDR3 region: CASSRGFGVEQFF. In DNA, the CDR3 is TGTGCCAGCAGCAGAGGGTTCGGGGTTGAGCAGTTCTTC. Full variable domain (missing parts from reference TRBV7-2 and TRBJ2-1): GAGVSQSPSNKVTEKGKDVELRCDPISGHTALYWYRQSLGQGLEFLIYFQGNSAPDKSGLPSDRFSAERTGGSVSTLTIQRTQQEDSAVYLCASSRGFGVEQFFGPGTRLTVL.

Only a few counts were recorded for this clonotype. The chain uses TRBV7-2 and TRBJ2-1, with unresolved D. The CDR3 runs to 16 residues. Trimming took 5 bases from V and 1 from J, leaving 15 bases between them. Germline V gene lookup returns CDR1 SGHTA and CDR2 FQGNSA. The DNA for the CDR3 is TGTGCCAGCAGCCCTCAGCGCAGTACTTCCTACAATGAGCAGTTCTTC. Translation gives CASSPQRSTSYNEQFF.

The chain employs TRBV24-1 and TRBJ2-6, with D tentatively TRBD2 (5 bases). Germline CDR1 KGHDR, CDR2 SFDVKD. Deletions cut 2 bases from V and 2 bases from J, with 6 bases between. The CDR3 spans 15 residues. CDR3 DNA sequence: TGTGCCACCAGTGATTCGAGGGCTGGGGCCAACGTCCTGACTTTC. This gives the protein CATSDSRAGANVLTF.

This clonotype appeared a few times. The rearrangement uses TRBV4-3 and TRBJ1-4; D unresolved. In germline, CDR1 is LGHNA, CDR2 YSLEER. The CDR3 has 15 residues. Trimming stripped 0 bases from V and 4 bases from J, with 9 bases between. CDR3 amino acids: CASSQDPTVNEKLFF. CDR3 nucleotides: TGCGCCAGCAGCCAAGATCCAACAGTTAATGAAAAACTGTTTTTT.